Below are 2 T cell receptor beta chains sequenced from a single sample in a study of blood T cell repertoires in COVID-19. Assay used: immunoSEQ multiplex PCR; TCRdb lists only in-frame clones, some missing. This table has 60,000 to 85,000 clones, 70% to 90% appearing once. The sequenced sample consisted of peripheral blood. All receptors derive from a man between 60 and 75 years old with COVID-19, enrolled during active disease.

The V call is TRBV29-1, the J call TRBJ1-1; D is unresolved. The CDR3 sequence is 13 residues long. Germline-derived CDR1 and CDR2 are SQVTM and ANQGSEA. V was cut by 7 bases and J by 0 bases, with 12 bases left in between. The CDR3 DNA follows: TGCAGCGGGGGTGCCGGGGTGAACACTGAAGCTTTCTTT. The encoded protein is CSGGAGVNTEAFF.

The chain is built from TRBV5-1 and TRBJ1-5, with 11 bases matching TRBD1. Germline CDR1 reads SGHRS; CDR2 reads YFSETQ. The CDR3 sequence is 14 residues long. J was trimmed by 7 bases and V by 2 bases; bases with no gene match: 2. The CDR3 here is CASSFGTGGQPQHF. CDR3 bases: TGCGCCAGCAGCTTTGGGACAGGGGGGCAGCCCCAGCATTTT.